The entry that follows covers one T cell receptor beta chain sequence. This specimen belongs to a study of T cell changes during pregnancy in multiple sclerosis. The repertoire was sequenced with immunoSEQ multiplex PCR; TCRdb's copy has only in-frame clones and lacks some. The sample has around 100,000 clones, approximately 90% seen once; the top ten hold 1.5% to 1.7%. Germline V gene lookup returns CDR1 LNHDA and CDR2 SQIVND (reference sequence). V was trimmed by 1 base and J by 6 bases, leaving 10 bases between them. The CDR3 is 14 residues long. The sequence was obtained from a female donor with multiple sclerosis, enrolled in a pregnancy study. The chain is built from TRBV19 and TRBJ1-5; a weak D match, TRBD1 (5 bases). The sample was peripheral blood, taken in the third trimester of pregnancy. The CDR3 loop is CASSIGRGGQPQHF. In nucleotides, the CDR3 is TGTGCCAGTAGTATAGGAAGGGGAGGTCAGCCCCAGCATTTT. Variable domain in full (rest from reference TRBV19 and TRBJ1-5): DGGITQSPKYLFRKEGQNVTLSCEQNLNHDAMYWYRQDPGQGLRLIYYSQIVNDFQKGDIAEGYSVSREKKESFPLTVTSAQKNPTAFYLCASSIGRGGQPQHFGDGTRLSIL.